This TCR beta chain was obtained from a study of T-cell memory formation after mild COVID-19. CDR1 is LGHNA and CDR2 is YSLEER in the germline V gene. CDR3 length equals 15 residues. Trimming removed 4 bases at V and 2 bases at J, with 15 bases between. Constant-segment-primed 5'RACE gave TCR alpha and TCR beta cDNA libraries with sample barcodes and UMIs. TCRdb reanalysed the 5' RACE reads using MiXCR and keeps one entry per CDR3 protein. The data show roughly 130,000 distinct CDR3 sequences, over 15% seen once. General study points: Balance between CD4 and CD8 was seen in clones contracting day 15 to 85, and a CD4+ lean was seen in later expanders. Certain responding clones were present in pre-infection memory, suggesting participation of cross-reactive memory.

This clonotype was seen many times. No antigen is known for it. The source material was PBMCs or a T cell subset sorted from them (not recorded which). This receptor was identified in a man between 18 and 29 years old who had mild COVID-19 (a few samples of this study predate the infection). Cell type and time point are not known. V is TRBV4-3 and J is TRBJ2-7, with D perhaps matching TRBD1 or TRBD2 (6 bases each). CDR3 sequence: CASSLDRGAPYEQYF. CDR3 coding DNA: TGCGCCAGCAGCCTAGATAGGGGGGCGCCCTACGAGCAGTACTTC.